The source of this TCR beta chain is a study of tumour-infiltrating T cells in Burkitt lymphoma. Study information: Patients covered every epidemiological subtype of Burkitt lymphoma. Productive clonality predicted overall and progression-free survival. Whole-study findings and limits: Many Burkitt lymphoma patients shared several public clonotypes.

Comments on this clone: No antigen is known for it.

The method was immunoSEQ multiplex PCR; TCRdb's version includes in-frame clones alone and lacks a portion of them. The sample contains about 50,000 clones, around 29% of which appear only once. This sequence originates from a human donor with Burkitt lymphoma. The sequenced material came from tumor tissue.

DNA of the CDR3: TGCAGTGCTAGCGGTACAGGAAGAGCTTTCTTT. As protein: CSASGTGRAFF. The J gene is TRBJ1-1, the V gene TRBV20-1; TRBD1 might be the D (5 bases). Germline V gives CDR1 DFQATT, CDR2 SNEGSKA (reference sequence). The CDR3 contains 11 residues. Trimming shortened V by 3 bases and J by 10 bases, and 12 bases separated the two germline ends.